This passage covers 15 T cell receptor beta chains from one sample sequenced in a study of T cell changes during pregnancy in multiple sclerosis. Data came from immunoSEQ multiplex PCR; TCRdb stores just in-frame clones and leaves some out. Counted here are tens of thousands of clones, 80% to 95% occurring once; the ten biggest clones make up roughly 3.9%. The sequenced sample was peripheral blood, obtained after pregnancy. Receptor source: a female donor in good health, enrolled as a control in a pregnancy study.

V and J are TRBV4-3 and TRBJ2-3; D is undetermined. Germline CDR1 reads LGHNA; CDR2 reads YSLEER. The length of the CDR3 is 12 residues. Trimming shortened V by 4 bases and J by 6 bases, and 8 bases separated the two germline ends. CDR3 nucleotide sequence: TGCGCCAGCAGCCCGAACCAGGATACGCAGTATTTT. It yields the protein CASSPNQDTQYF.

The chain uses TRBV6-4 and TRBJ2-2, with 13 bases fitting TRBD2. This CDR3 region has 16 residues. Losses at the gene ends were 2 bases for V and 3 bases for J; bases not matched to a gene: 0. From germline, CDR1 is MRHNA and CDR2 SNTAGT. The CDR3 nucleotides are TGTGCCAGCAGTGACGGGACTAGCGGGGACACCGGGGAGCTGTTTTTT. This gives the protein CASSDGTSGDTGELFF.

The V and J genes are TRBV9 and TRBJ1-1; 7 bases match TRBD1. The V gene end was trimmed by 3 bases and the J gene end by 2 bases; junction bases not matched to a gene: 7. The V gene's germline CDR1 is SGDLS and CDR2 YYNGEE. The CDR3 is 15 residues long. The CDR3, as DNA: TGTGCCAGCAGCGAGGGGGCATCGGGAAACACTGAAGCTTTCTTT. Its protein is CASSEGASGNTEAFF. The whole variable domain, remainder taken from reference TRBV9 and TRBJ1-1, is DSGVTQTPKHLITATGQRVTLRCSPRSGDLSVYWYQQSLDQGLQFLIQYYNGEERAKGNILERFSAQQFPDLHSELNLSSLELGDSALYFCASSEGASGNTEAFFGQGTRLTVV.

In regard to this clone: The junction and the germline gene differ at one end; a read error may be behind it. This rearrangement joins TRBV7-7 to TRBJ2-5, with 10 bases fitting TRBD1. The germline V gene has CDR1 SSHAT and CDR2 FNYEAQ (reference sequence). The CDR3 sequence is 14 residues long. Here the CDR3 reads CASSRTGGGETQYF. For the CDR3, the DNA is TGTGCTAGCAGCCGGACAGGGGGAGGAGAGACCCAGTACTTC.

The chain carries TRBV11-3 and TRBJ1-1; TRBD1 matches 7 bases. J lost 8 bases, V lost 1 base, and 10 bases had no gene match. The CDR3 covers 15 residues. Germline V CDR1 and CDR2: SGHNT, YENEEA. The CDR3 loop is CASSLGRGQGGEAFF. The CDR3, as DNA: TGTGCCAGCAGCTTAGGAAGGGGGCAAGGAGGGGAAGCTTTCTTT.

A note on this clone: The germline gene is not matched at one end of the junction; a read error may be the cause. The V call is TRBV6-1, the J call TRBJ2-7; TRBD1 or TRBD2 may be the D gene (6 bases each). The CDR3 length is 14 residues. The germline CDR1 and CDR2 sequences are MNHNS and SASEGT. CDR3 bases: TGTGCCAGCAGGGAAGGAGGGGGCTCCTACGAGCAGTACTTC. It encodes CASREGGGSYEQYF.

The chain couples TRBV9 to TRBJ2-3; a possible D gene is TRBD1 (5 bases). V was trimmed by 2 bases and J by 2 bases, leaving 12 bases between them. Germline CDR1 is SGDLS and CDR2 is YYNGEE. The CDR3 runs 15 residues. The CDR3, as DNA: TGTGCCAGCAGCGTTTCAGGGCGAAACACAGATACGCAGTATTTT. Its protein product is CASSVSGRNTDTQYF.

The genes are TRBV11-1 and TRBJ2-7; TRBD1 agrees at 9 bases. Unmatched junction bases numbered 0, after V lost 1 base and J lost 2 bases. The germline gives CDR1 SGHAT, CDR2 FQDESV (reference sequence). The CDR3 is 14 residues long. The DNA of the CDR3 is TGTGCCAGCAGCTTAGGACAGGGGGCCTACGAGCAGTACTTC. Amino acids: CASSLGQGAYEQYF.

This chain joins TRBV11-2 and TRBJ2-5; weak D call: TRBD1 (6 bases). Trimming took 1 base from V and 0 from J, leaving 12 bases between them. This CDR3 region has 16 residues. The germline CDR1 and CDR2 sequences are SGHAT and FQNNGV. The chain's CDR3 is CASSLGVWDNQETQYF. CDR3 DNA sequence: TGTGCCAGCAGCTTAGGAGTATGGGACAACCAAGAGACCCAGTACTTC.

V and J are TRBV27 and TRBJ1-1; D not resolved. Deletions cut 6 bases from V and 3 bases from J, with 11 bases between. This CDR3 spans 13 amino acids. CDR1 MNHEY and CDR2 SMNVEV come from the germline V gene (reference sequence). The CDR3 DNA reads TGTGCCAGCAGCAAGGAGGGTTACACTGAAGCTTTCTTT. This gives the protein CASSKEGYTEAFF.

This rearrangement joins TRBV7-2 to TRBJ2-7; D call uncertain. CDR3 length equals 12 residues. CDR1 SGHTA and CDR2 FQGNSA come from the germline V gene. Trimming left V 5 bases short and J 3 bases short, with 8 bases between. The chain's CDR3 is CASSNLGYEQYF. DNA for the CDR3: TGTGCCAGCAGCAATCTAGGCTACGAGCAGTACTTC.

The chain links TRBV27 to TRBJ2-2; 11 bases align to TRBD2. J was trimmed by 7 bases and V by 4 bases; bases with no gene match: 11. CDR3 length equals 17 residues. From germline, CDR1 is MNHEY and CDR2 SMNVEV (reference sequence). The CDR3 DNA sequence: TGTGCCAGCAGTTCCAGCCGACTAGCGGGGATCCTCGGGGAGCTGTTTTTT. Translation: CASSSSRLAGILGELFF.

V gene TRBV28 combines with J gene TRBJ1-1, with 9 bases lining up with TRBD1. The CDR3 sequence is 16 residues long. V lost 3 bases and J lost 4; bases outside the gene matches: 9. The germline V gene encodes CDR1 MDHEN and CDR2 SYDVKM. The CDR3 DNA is TGTGCCAGCAGTTTCGGCCACGAGACAGGGGGCACTGAAGCTTTCTTT. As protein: CASSFGHETGGTEAFF.

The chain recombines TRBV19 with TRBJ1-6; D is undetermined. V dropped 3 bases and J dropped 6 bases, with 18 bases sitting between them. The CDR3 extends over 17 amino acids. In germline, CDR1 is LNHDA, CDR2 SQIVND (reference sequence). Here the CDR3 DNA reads TGTGCCAGTAGTATGGTTAAGGTCCCCGGGATTAATTCACCCCTCCACTTT. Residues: CASSMVKVPGINSPLHF.

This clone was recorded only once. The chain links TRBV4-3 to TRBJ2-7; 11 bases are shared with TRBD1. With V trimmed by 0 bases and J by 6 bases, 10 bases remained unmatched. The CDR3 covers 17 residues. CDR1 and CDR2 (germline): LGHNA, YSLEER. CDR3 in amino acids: CASSQDTWGQGGSEQYF. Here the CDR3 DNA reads TGCGCCAGCAGCCAAGATACTTGGGGACAGGGGGGTTCCGAGCAGTACTTC.